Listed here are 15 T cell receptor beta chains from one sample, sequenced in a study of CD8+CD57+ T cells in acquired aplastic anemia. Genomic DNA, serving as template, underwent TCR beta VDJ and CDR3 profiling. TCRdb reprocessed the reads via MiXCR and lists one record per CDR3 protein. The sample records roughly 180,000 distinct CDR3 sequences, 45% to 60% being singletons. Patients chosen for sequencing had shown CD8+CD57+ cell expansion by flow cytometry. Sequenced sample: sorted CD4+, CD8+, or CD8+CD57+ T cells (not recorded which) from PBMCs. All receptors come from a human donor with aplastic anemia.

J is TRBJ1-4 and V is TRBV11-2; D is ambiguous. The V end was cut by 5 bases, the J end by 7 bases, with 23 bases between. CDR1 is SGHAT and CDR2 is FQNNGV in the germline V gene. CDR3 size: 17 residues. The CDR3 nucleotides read TGTGCCAGCAGCCGAAGTTCGTGGAGGGCGACGGGTGAAAAACTGTTTTTT. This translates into CASSRSSWRATGEKLFF.

Here the CDR3 reads CASSLRPQGHLGNTEAFF. The CDR3 nucleotides read TGTGCCAGCAGCTTGAGACCCCAGGGCCACTTAGGGAACACTGAAGCTTTCTTT. V and J are TRBV11-2 and TRBJ1-1; D possibly corresponds to TRBD1 (5 bases). Germline lookup yields CDR1 SGHAT and CDR2 FQNNGV. With 3 bases removed from V and 1 base from J, the gap between germline ends came to 21 bases. The CDR3 runs to 18 residues.

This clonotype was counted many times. The CDR3 nucleotides are TGTGCCAGCAGTTCACTGAACTATAATTCACCCCTCCACTTT. Its protein product is CASSSLNYNSPLHF. The chain is built from TRBV12-3 or TRBV12-4 and TRBJ1-6; D uncertain. This CDR3 has 14 residues. The germline V and J ends were trimmed by 4 bases and 3 bases, with 7 bases remaining between them.

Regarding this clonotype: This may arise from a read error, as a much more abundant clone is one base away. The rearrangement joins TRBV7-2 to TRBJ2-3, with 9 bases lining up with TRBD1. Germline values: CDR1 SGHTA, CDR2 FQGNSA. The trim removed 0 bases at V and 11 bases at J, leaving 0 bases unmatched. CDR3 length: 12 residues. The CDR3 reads CTSSLAGQGQYF. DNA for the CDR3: TGTACCAGCAGCTTAGCGGGACAGGGGCAGTATTTT.

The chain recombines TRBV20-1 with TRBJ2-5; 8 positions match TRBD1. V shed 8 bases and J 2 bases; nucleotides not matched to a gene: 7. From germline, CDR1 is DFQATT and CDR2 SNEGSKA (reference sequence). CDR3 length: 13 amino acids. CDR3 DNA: TGCAGTCAAACAGGGGGACCTCAAGAGACCCAGTACTTC. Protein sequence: CSQTGGPQETQYF.

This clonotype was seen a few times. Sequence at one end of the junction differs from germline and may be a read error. CDR3: CAISRGSSGVQETQYF. Here the CDR3 DNA reads TGTGCCATCAGCAGAGGTTCTAGCGGAGTGCAAGAGACCCAGTACTTC. This chain joins TRBV15 and TRBJ2-5; 7 bases are a match to TRBD2. The germline V gene has CDR1 LNHNV and CDR2 YYDKDF (reference sequence). The CDR3 contains 16 residues.

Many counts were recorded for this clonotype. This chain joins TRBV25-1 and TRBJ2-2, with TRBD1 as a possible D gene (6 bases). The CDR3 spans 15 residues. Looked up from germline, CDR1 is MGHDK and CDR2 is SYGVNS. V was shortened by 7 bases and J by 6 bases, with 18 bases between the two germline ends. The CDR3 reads CASNQAGAGSGELFF. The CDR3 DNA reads TGTGCCAGCAATCAGGCAGGGGCTGGGTCCGGGGAGCTGTTTTTT.

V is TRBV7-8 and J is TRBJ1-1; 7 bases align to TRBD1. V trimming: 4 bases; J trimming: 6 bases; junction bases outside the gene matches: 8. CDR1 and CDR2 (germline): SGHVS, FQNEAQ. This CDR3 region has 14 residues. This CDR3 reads CASSYRDSSPEAFF. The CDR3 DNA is TGTGCCAGCAGCTACCGGGACAGCAGCCCTGAAGCTTTCTTT.

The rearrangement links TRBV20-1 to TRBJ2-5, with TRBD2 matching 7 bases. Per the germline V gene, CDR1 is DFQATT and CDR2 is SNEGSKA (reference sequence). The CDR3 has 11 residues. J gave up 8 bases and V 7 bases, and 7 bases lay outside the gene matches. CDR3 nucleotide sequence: TGCAGTGGCGAATCGGGAGGTACCCAGTACTTC. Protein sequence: CSGESGGTQYF.

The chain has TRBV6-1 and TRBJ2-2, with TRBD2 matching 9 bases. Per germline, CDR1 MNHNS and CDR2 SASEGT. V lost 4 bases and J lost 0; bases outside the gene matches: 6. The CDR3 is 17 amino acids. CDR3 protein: CASSGLAGLANTGELFF. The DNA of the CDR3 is TGTGCCAGCAGTGGTCTAGCGGGGCTCGCGAACACCGGGGAGCTGTTTTTT.

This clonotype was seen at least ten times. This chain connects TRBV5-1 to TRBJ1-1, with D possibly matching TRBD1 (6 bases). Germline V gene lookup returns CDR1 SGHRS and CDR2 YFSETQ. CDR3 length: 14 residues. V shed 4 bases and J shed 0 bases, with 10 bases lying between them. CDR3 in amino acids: CASSLRGVNTEAFF. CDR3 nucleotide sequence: TGCGCCAGCAGCCTCAGGGGAGTGAACACTGAAGCTTTCTTT.

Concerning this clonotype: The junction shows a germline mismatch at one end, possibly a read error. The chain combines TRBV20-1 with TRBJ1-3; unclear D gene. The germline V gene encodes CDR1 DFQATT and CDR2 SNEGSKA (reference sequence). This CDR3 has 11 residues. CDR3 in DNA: TGCAGTGCTAGAGGGGATCGAGGGTCACATTTT. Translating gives CSARGDRGSHF.

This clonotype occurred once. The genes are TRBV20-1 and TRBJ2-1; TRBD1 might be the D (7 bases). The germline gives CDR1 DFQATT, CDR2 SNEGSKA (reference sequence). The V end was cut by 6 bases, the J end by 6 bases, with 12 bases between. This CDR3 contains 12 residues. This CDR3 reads CSARQGGNEQFF. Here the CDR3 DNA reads TGCAGTGCCCGACAGGGAGGCAATGAGCAGTTCTTC.

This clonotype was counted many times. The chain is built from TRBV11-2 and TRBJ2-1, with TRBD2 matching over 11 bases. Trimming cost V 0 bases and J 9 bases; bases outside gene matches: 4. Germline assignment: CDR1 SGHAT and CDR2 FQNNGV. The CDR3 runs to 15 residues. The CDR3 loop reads CASSLDSGGATEQFF. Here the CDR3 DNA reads TGTGCCAGCAGCTTAGATAGCGGGGGGGCGACTGAGCAGTTCTTC.

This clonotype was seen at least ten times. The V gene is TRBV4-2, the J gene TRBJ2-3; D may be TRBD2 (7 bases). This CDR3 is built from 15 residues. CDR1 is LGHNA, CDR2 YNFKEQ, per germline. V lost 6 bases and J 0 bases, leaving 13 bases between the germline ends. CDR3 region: CASSFGGPSTDTQYF. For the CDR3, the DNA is TGTGCCAGCAGTTTCGGGGGGCCCAGCACAGATACGCAGTATTTT.